Below, 28 T cell receptor beta chains from the same sample are listed, as sequenced in a study of shared clonotypes between healthy human individuals. Profiling relied on immunoSEQ multiplex PCR, and the TCRdb table lists in-frame clones only, not all of them. The data hold hundreds of thousands of clones, with about 95% observed a single time. Naive CD8 cells, CD45RO-negative and positively selected for CCR7, excluded terminally differentiated effector memory CD45RA+ cells. Source material: naive CD8+ T cells sorted from blood. Source of these receptors: a woman in her thirties in good health.

V gene TRBV2 combines with J gene TRBJ2-2; D might be TRBD1 (6 bases). Trimming shortened V by 3 bases and J by 8 bases, and 13 bases separated the two germline ends. This CDR3 is 14 amino acids long. The germline V gene has CDR1 SNHLY and CDR2 FYNNEI. The CDR3 region has the DNA TGTGCCAGCAGTGACCAACAGGGCGGAGGGGAGCTGTTTTTT. Its protein product is CASSDQQGGGELFF.

This clone was recorded only once. The rearrangement joins TRBV5-1 to TRBJ2-2; 10 bases agree with TRBD2. Germline CDR1 reads SGHRS; CDR2 reads YFSETQ. Losses at the gene ends were 0 bases for V and 3 bases for J; bases not matched to a gene: 11. The CDR3 is made up of 19 amino acids. CDR3 protein: CASSLASGTSGKYTGELFF. The CDR3 nucleotides read TGCGCCAGCAGCTTGGCTTCTGGAACTAGCGGGAAATACACCGGGGAGCTGTTTTTT.

The chain recombines TRBV5-4 with TRBJ1-1; tentative D call: TRBD1 (6 bases). CDR3 length: 12 amino acids. The germline CDR1 and CDR2 sequences are SGHNT and YYREEE (reference sequence). V lost 5 bases and J lost 6, with 11 bases in between. The DNA of the CDR3 is TGTGCCAGCAGTGAACAGGGCGCTGAAGCTTTCTTT. Protein sequence: CASSEQGAEAFF.

The chain has TRBV4-1 and TRBJ2-1; possibly TRBD2 for D (6 bases). CDR1 MGHRA and CDR2 YSYEKL come from the germline V gene. V was pared by 2 bases and J by 4 bases, with 18 bases between. CDR3 size: 17 residues. CDR3 amino acids: CASSQRLVRERYNEQFF. In nucleotides, the CDR3 is TGCGCCAGCAGCCAAAGACTAGTCCGGGAGAGGTACAATGAGCAGTTCTTC.

The rearrangement joins TRBV5-1 to TRBJ2-5; 8 bases are a match to TRBD1. TRBJ2-7 explains the end of the DNA better; the J call may be wrong. This CDR3 is 17 amino acids long. Germline CDR1 SGHRS, CDR2 YFSETQ. In nucleotides, the CDR3 is TGCGCCAGCAGCCTGGTTGGCTTCAGACAGGGGAAAGACGAGCAGTACTTC. Translation: CASSLVGFRQGKDEQYF.

The V gene is TRBV19, the J gene TRBJ2-1; D ambiguous. Trimming shortened V by 0 bases and J by 7 bases, and 13 bases separated the two germline ends. The CDR3 spans 15 residues. The germline V gene has CDR1 LNHDA and CDR2 SQIVND (reference sequence). The CDR3 protein is CASSIDSTDLNEQFF. The CDR3 bases are TGTGCCAGTAGTATAGATTCCACGGACCTTAATGAGCAGTTCTTC.

This chain joins TRBV7-9 and TRBJ2-7; 7 nucleotides match TRBD2. This CDR3 is 16 amino acids long. The V and J ends lost 8 bases and 1 base, in that order; junction bases with no gene match: 14. From germline, CDR1 is SEHNR and CDR2 FQNEAQ (reference sequence). The CDR3 region is CASGKMLGTKSYEQYF. As DNA, the CDR3 is TGTGCCAGCGGCAAAATGCTCGGGACTAAATCCTACGAGCAGTACTTC.

This chain joins TRBV7-2 and TRBJ1-2, with TRBD1 matching 7 bases. V shed 10 bases and J 8 bases; nucleotides not matched to a gene: 7. Germline lookup yields CDR1 SGHTA and CDR2 FQGNSA. This CDR3 has 11 residues. This CDR3 is CANRGSSGYTF. The DNA of the CDR3 is TGTGCCAACAGGGGCTCTTCGGGCTACACCTTC.

This chain connects TRBV10-3 to TRBJ2-7, with TRBD1 matching 10 bases. Germline V CDR1 and CDR2: ENHRY, SYGVKD. This CDR3 region has 13 residues. Trimming removed 9 bases from V and 9 bases from J; junction bases left unmatched: 11. CDR3: CAISLHRDRGQYF. The CDR3 DNA reads TGTGCCATTTCCTTGCACCGGGACAGGGGGCAGTACTTC.

The chain carries TRBV19 and TRBJ2-7; D ambiguous. The V gene lost 7 bases and the J gene lost 2 bases, with 15 bases spanning the gap. CDR1 and CDR2 from the germline V gene are LNHDA and SQIVND (reference sequence). CDR3 length: 14 amino acids. The CDR3 here is CASTRTPGPYEQYF. The CDR3 DNA reads as TGTGCCAGTACTCGCACACCCGGCCCCTACGAGCAGTACTTC.

The gene calls are TRBV28 and TRBJ1-5, with D perhaps matching TRBD1 (6 bases). The V and J ends lost 5 bases and 0 bases respectively, with 8 bases between them. From germline, CDR1 is MDHEN and CDR2 SYDVKM. The length of the CDR3 is 14 residues. This CDR3 is CASSNRDSNQPQHF. The CDR3 DNA reads as TGTGCCAGCAGTAACAGGGATAGCAATCAGCCCCAGCATTTT.

Concerning this clone: Distinct nucleotide sequences in the sample also encode this CDR3. This rearrangement joins TRBV30 to TRBJ2-3, with 9 bases matching TRBD2. J was trimmed by 4 bases and V by 0 bases; bases with no gene match: 2. This CDR3 region has 14 residues. CDR1 is GTSNPN and CDR2 is SVGIG in the germline V gene (reference sequence). CDR3 amino acids: CAWSVLAGADTQYF. Here the CDR3 DNA reads TGTGCCTGGAGTGTATTAGCGGGAGCAGATACGCAGTATTTT.

This sequence joins TRBV7-2 and TRBJ2-7, with 7 bases matching TRBD1. The length of the CDR3 is 15 residues. The V and J ends lost 5 bases and 5 bases, in that order; junction bases with no gene match: 12. Per germline, CDR1 SGHTA and CDR2 FQGNSA. For the CDR3, the DNA is TGTGCCAGCAGCCACCCCGACAGGGTATCCCACGAGCAGTACTTC. Protein sequence: CASSHPDRVSHEQYF.

V gene TRBV5-6 combines with J gene TRBJ2-5; D is perhaps TRBD1 (5 bases). The V end was cut by 1 base, the J end by 3 bases, with 7 bases between. Germline V gene sequence: CDR1 SGHDT, CDR2 YYEEEE. The CDR3 length is 13 residues. This CDR3 is CASSLLQEETQYF. In DNA form, the CDR3 reads TGTGCCAGCAGCTTGCTACAGGAAGAGACCCAGTACTTC.

The count of this clone is one. The DNA of the CDR3 is TGTGCCAGCTCCCCAACGGGGCCATACAATGAGCAGTTCTTC. This translates into CASSPTGPYNEQFF. The V and J genes are TRBV6-1 and TRBJ2-1, with D perhaps TRBD1 or TRBD2 (5 bases each). The CDR3 length is 14 residues. V lost 8 bases and J 4 bases, leaving 15 bases between the germline ends. Germline V gene lookup returns CDR1 MNHNS and CDR2 SASEGT.

V usage is TRBV2 and J usage is TRBJ1-2; D unresolved. Trimming stripped 2 bases from V and 7 bases from J, with 8 bases between. CDR3 size: 12 residues. Germline loops: CDR1 SNHLY, CDR2 FYNNEI. This CDR3 reads CASSELVPGYTF. CDR3 sequence (DNA): TGTGCCAGCAGTGAATTGGTTCCTGGCTACACCTTC. The whole variable domain, filled in from reference TRBV2 and TRBJ1-2, reads EPEVTQTPSHQVTQMGQEVILRCVPISNHLYFYWYRQILGQKVEFLVSFYNNEISEKSEIFDDQFSVERPDGSNFTLKIRSTKLEDSAMYFCASSELVPGYTFGSGTRLTVV.

The V and J genes are TRBV2 and TRBJ2-7, with 9 nucleotides matching TRBD2. Germline loops: CDR1 SNHLY, CDR2 FYNNEI. The trim removed 8 bases at V and 4 bases at J, leaving 15 bases unmatched. This CDR3 has 16 amino acids. The DNA for the CDR3 is TGTGCCAGCGGAGGGACTAGCAGTCGTAATCTGTACGAGCAGTACTTC. It yields the protein CASGGTSSRNLYEQYF.

The chain combines TRBV13 with TRBJ2-5; the D gene is possibly TRBD1 (6 bases). The end of the DNA aligns better with TRBJ2-7, so the J call may be wrong. The CDR3 has 14 amino acids. CDR1 and CDR2 (germline): PRHDT, FYEKMQ (reference sequence). CDR3 DNA: TGTGCCAGCAGCCCCGCTACAGGGCAGAGCGAGCAGTACTTC. It specifies CASSPATGQSEQYF.

V usage is TRBV5-1 and J usage is TRBJ2-7, with a possible D match to TRBD2 (6 bases). With 4 bases removed from V and 3 bases from J, the gap between germline ends came to 20 bases. The CDR3 extends over 16 amino acids. Germline V gene lookup returns CDR1 SGHRS and CDR2 YFSETQ. In DNA, the CDR3 is TGCGCCAGCAGCCCTCACGATAGCGGAACTTACTACGAGCAGTACTTC. This sequence encodes CASSPHDSGTYYEQYF.

The chain employs TRBV7-6 and TRBJ2-3; D unresolved. With 1 base removed from V and 10 bases from J, the gap between germline ends came to 12 bases. There are 13 residues in the CDR3. Germline V CDR1 and CDR2: SGHVS, FNYEAQ. The CDR3 here is CASSLEVANSQYF. The CDR3 nucleotides read TGTGCCAGCAGCTTAGAGGTTGCTAATTCGCAGTATTTT.

The chain carries TRBV7-9 and TRBJ2-5; D is ambiguous. The end of the DNA aligns better with TRBJ2-7, so the J call may be wrong. Germline V gives CDR1 SEHNR, CDR2 FQNEAQ (reference sequence). This CDR3 spans 11 amino acids. This chain's CDR3 is CASSLADEQYF. In DNA, the CDR3 is TGTGCCAGCAGCTTAGCCGACGAGCAGTACTTC.

This sequence joins TRBV19 and TRBJ2-1, with TRBD2 matching 8 bases. The CDR3 is 16 amino acids. Germline loops: CDR1 LNHDA, CDR2 SQIVND (reference sequence). The trim removed 5 bases at V and 0 bases at J, leaving 6 bases unmatched. The CDR3 here is CASSYPAGASYNEQFF. The CDR3 DNA reads TGTGCCAGTAGTTATCCAGCGGGAGCCTCCTACAATGAGCAGTTCTTC.

This clone was observed once. The chain uses TRBV28 and TRBJ2-1, with TRBD1 matching 8 bases. V lost 4 bases and J lost 7; bases outside the gene matches: 15. This CDR3 region has 17 residues. Per germline, CDR1 MDHEN and CDR2 SYDVKM. The CDR3 DNA reads TGTGCCAGCAGTTCTCCCATGGACAGGGAGGCGAAAAATGAGCAGTTCTTC. Encoded protein: CASSSPMDREAKNEQFF.

V and J are TRBV27 and TRBJ2-1, with D possibly being TRBD2 (6 bases). The V end was cut by 6 bases, the J end by 1 base, with 16 bases between. The CDR3 runs to 16 residues. Germline CDR1 and CDR2: MNHEY and SMNVEV (reference sequence). The CDR3 loop is CASSRTSTRSYNEQFF. For the CDR3, the DNA is TGTGCCAGCAGCCGAACCTCGACTAGGTCCTACAATGAGCAGTTCTTC.

This sequence joins TRBV9 and TRBJ2-2, with D possibly matching TRBD2 (5 bases). In germline, CDR1 is SGDLS, CDR2 YYNGEE. Trimming pared 0 bases from V and 3 bases from J, leaving 12 bases between. This CDR3 comprises 16 residues. CDR3 sequence: CASSVATSGYTGELFF. CDR3 DNA: TGTGCCAGCAGCGTAGCTACCAGCGGATACACCGGGGAGCTGTTTTTT.

V usage is TRBV7-7 and J usage is TRBJ2-5, with TRBD2 matching 10 bases. The length of the CDR3 is 19 residues. Germline V gene lookup returns CDR1 SSHAT and CDR2 FNYEAQ (reference sequence). V lost 6 bases, J lost 3 bases, and 19 bases stayed unmatched. The CDR3 coding sequence is TGTGCCAGCAGTCTTAGGCCCCTCTCTAGCGGGAGTCACAAAGAGACCCAGTACTTC. The encoded protein is CASSLRPLSSGSHKETQYF.

Comment on this clone: Relative to the germline gene, one junction end is altered; a read error may explain this. This chain joins TRBV30 and TRBJ2-3; tentatively, D is TRBD1 (5 bases). The germline V gene has CDR1 GTSNPN and CDR2 SVGIG (reference sequence). CDR3 size: 16 residues. This chain's CDR3 is CAWSVLGSSTTDAQYF. The CDR3 nucleotides read TGTGCCTGGAGTGTTCTCGGTAGTTCGACGACAGATGCGCAGTATTTT. The full variable domain, in which reference TRBV30 and TRBJ2-3 provide the parts outside the CDR3, is SQTIHQWPATLVQPVGSPLSLECTVEGTSNPNLYWYRQAAGRGLQLLFYSVGIGQISSEVPQNLSASRPQDRQFILSSKKLLLSDSGFYLCAWSVLGSSTTDAQYFGPGTRLTVL.

This clone was observed a few times. The rearrangement joins TRBV11-2 to TRBJ2-1; TRBD2 agrees at 11 bases. The CDR3 is 16 amino acids. The ends lost 6 bases at V and 6 bases at J; junction bases unmatched: 10. Germline lookup yields CDR1 SGHAT and CDR2 FQNNGV. The CDR3 bases are TGTGCCAGCAGGGGGACTAGCGGTCATGAAGGCAATGAGCAGTTCTTC. This gives the protein CASRGTSGHEGNEQFF.